The rows below give T cell receptor beta chains drawn from one sample of a study of blood T cell repertoires in COVID-19. Sequenced by immunoSEQ multiplex PCR; TCRdb stores in-frame clones only, minus some. The repertoire holds 200,000 to 250,000 clones, with approximately 90% as singletons. Material for sequencing was PBMCs or T cells enriched from blood (not recorded which). The receptors derive from a woman under 40 who had recovered from COVID-19. CDR3s include the opening cysteine and the closing phenylalanine or tryptophan. D genes are given only for firm matches. Not all rows give a size; the values are once, few, many and, for expanded clones, a class.

D	J	V	size	DNA	CDR3
TRBD1	TRBJ2-7	TRBV4-3	NA	TGCGCCAGCAGCCAAGATGGGACAGCTAACTACGAGCAGTACTTC	CASSQDGTANYEQYF
NA	TRBJ2-7	TRBV11-2	NA	TGTGCCAGCAGCTTAGGAGGCAGCTCCTACGAGCAGTACTTC	CASSLGGSSYEQYF
NA	TRBJ1-2	TRBV7-2	NA	TGTGCCACCACTTTGACACGGAACTATGGCTACACCTTC	CATTLTRNYGYTF
TRBD2	TRBJ2-5	TRBV4-1	few	TGCGCCAGCAGAATGGGACTAGCGGGTATAGGGACCCAGTACTTC	CASRMGLAGIGTQYF
NA	TRBJ1-2	TRBV10-3	NA	TGTGCCATCAGTCAAAAGGGAGAGGCGTATGGCTACACCTTC	CAISQKGEAYGYTF
NA	TRBJ1-5	TRBV21-1	NA	TGTGCCAGCAGCGAAAGGGGGCCAGGGGTAGGACAGCCCCAGCATTTT	CASSERGPGVGQPQHF
NA	TRBJ2-7	TRBV3-1/TRBV3-2	NA	TGTGCCAGCAGCCAAGAGGCGGGCTCCTACGAGCAGTACTTC	CASSQEAGSYEQYF
NA	TRBJ1-6	TRBV13	NA	TGTGCCAGCAGGGGGGGACCCTATAATTCACCCCTCCACTTT	CASRGGPYNSPLHF
NA	TRBJ1-1	TRBV11-2	NA	TGTGCCAGCAGCTTAAGAGGGTCATACATGAACACTGAAGCTTTCTTT	CASSLRGSYMNTEAFF
TRBD2	TRBJ2-3	TRBV7-3	NA	TGTGCCAGCAGCTTAAGAAGCGTAGCGGGCTCAGATACGCAGTATTTT	CASSLRSVAGSDTQYF
TRBD1	TRBJ1-1	TRBV5-1	NA	TGCGCCAGCAGCTTGGGGACAGGGGTTTACACTGAAGCTTTCTTT	CASSLGTGVYTEAFF
TRBD1	TRBJ1-2	TRBV9	NA	TGTGCCAGCAGCTGGGGACAGGGTATGAGGTTCTATGGCTACACCTTC	CASSWGQGMRFYGYTF
NA	TRBJ1-6	TRBV6-2/TRBV6-3	NA	TGTGCCAGCAGTTACACGGGTTGGCCACCCCTCCACTTT	CASSYTGWPPLHF
TRBD1	TRBJ2-7	TRBV19	NA	TGTGCCAGTAGTGGACAGGTTTCGGGGCACGAGCAGTACTTC	CASSGQVSGHEQYF
NA	TRBJ1-5	TRBV6-4	NA	TGTGCCAGCAGTCCTACAGGGCTGAATCAGCCCCAGCATTTT	CASSPTGLNQPQHF
NA	TRBJ2-1	TRBV5-1	once	TGCGCCAGCAGCTTGCCCGGGAGCTCCTACAATGAGCAGTTCTTC	CASSLPGSSYNEQFF
NA	TRBJ1-6	TRBV7-9	NA	TGTGCCAGCAGCCCAGCAGGGGTGAATTCACCCCTCCACTTT	CASSPAGVNSPLHF
NA	TRBJ2-2	TRBV5-1	NA	TGCGCCAGCAGCTTGGGAACCGTCGGGGGGCCCGGGGAGCTGTTTTTT	CASSLGTVGGPGELFF
TRBD2	TRBJ2-3	TRBV7-9	NA	TGTGCCAGCAGCTTAGGGACTAGCGGGGGAACAGATACGCAGTATTTT	CASSLGTSGGTDTQYF
TRBD1	TRBJ2-5	TRBV5-4	NA	TGTGCCAGCAGCTTGACGGGACAGGGGGCTACTAAAGAGACCCAGTACTTC	CASSLTGQGATKETQYF
NA	TRBJ2-1	TRBV19	NA	TGTGCCAGTAGTACGTCCCATCAGGGGAATGAGCAGTTCTTC	CASSTSHQGNEQFF
TRBD1	TRBJ2-6	TRBV4-2	NA	TGTGCCAGCAGCCAAGGCCACAGGGGCGGTGGGGCCAACGTCCTGACTTTC	CASSQGHRGGGANVLTF
NA	TRBJ1-6	TRBV11-2	NA	TGTGCCAGCAGCTTAGGGACCTGGGGGGACTATAATTCACCCCTCCACTTT	CASSLGTWGDYNSPLHF
NA	TRBJ2-1	TRBV19	NA	TGTGCCAGTAGTAACCCCATCAAGAGCCATGAGCAGTTCTTC	CASSNPIKSHEQFF
NA	TRBJ1-5	TRBV27	NA	TGTGCCAGCAGTTTAATCGGTCAGCCCCAGCATTTT	CASSLIGQPQHF
NA	TRBJ2-7	TRBV6-5	NA	TGTGCCAGCAGTTACTCCGTAGAAAGTCTGGACGAGCAGTACTTC	CASSYSVESLDEQYF
NA	TRBJ2-2	TRBV7-3	NA	TGTGCCAGCAGCTCCCCGGGGGGCCGGTATACCGGGGAGCTGTTTTTT	CASSSPGGRYTGELFF
NA	TRBJ1-6	TRBV27	NA	TGTGCCAGCGGGCGGGAAGTTAATTCACCCCTCCACTTT	CASGREVNSPLHF
TRBD1	TRBJ1-4	TRBV5-6	NA	TGTGCCAGCAGCTCAACAGGGGTCACTAATGAAAAACTGTTTTTT	CASSSTGVTNEKLFF
TRBD1	TRBJ1-1	TRBV6-5	NA	TGTGCCAGCAGACAGGGGGCGAGGGTCACTGAAGCTTTCTTT	CASRQGARVTEAFF
NA	TRBJ2-1	TRBV5-1	NA	TGCGCCAGCAGCTTGGCACTAGCACCTTACAATGAGCAGTTCTTC	CASSLALAPYNEQFF
TRBD1	TRBJ1-5	TRBV19	NA	TGTGCCAGTAGTAATGGACAGGGTGGGCCCCAGCATTTT	CASSNGQGGPQHF
TRBD2	TRBJ2-7	TRBV6-1	NA	TGTGCCAGCAGTGAAGCGACTAGCGGGGGTGAAGGCGAGCAGTACTTC	CASSEATSGGEGEQYF
TRBD1	TRBJ1-5	TRBV27	NA	TGTGCCAGCAGGGACAGGGCCTCAAGCAATCAGCCCCAGCATTTT	CASRDRASSNQPQHF
TRBD2	TRBJ2-1	TRBV7-2	once	TGTGCCAGCCTCACTAGCGGGGGGGCCAATGAGCAGTTCTTC	CASLTSGGANEQFF
TRBD1	TRBJ1-6	TRBV4-2	few	TGTGCCAGCAGCCAGGACAGGGTAAGGGGTTCACCCCTCCACTTT	CASSQDRVRGSPLHF
TRBD2	TRBJ2-2	TRBV4-2	NA	TGTGCCAGCAGCCCCCATGGGGGGGACACCGGGGAGCTGTTTTTT	CASSPHGGDTGELFF
NA	TRBJ2-1	TRBV21-1	few	TGTGCCAGCAGCAAAGATAAGACAGACAATGAGCAGTTCTTC	CASSKDKTDNEQFF
NA	TRBJ1-2	TRBV7-2	NA	TGTGCCAGCAGCTTAGAGGGGTTTTTTGCCTATGGCTACACCTTC	CASSLEGFFAYGYTF
TRBD2	TRBJ2-1	TRBV5-4	NA	TGTGCCAGCAGCTTGGTCGGGGGGGCGCAGTACAATGAGCAGTTCTTC	CASSLVGGAQYNEQFF
NA	TRBJ2-2	TRBV5-1	NA	TGCGCCAGCAGCTTGGGGCAGGACACCGGGGAGCTGTTTTTT	CASSLGQDTGELFF
TRBD1	TRBJ1-2	TRBV27	NA	TGTGCCAGCAGTTTATGGGGACAGGGAGGGGTCGGCTACACCTTC	CASSLWGQGGVGYTF
NA	TRBJ1-5	TRBV7-2	NA	TGTGCCAGCAGCTTTGAGGAAGGCCCCAATCAGCCCCAGCATTTT	CASSFEEGPNQPQHF
TRBD1	TRBJ2-2	TRBV4-1	NA	TGCGCCAGCAGCCCTCGGACAGGGGTTACCGGGGAGCTGTTTTTT	CASSPRTGVTGELFF
NA	TRBJ2-7	TRBV13	NA	TGTGCCAGCAGCTTTAGTACAGGGCTCAACTACGAGCAGTACTTC	CASSFSTGLNYEQYF
NA	TRBJ1-4	TRBV2	NA	TGTGCCAGCCGGGGTGCTAATGAAAAACTGTTTTTT	CASRGANEKLFF
NA	TRBJ2-3	TRBV1	NA	TGCACCAGCAGCCAAGATTTATCAGGACTAGCGGGGCCCCGAGGCACAGATACGCAGTATTTT	CTSSQDLSGLAGPRGTDTQYF
TRBD1	TRBJ1-5	TRBV7-2	NA	TGTGCCAGCAATACTGGGACAGGTAATCAGCCCCAGCATTTT	CASNTGTGNQPQHF
TRBD2	TRBJ2-3	TRBV29-1	NA	TGCAGCGTCCGAGAGGTCGGGAGGGGGACAGATACGCAGTATTTT	CSVREVGRGTDTQYF
NA	TRBJ1-3	TRBV7-9	NA	TGTGCCAGCAGCTGGGGCAGGGCTGGAAACACCATATATTTT	CASSWGRAGNTIYF
TRBD1	TRBJ2-3	TRBV19	NA	TGTGCCACCCGAGGACAGGACACAGATACGCAGTATTTT	CATRGQDTDTQYF
NA	TRBJ1-6	TRBV5-6	NA	TGTGCCAGCAGCTCGGGTAGGCCACCCCTCCACTTT	CASSSGRPPLHF
TRBD2	TRBJ2-4	TRBV7-8	NA	TGTGCCAGCAGCCATGTGGCTAGCGGGGACAAAAACATTCAGTACTTC	CASSHVASGDKNIQYF
TRBD2	TRBJ2-1	TRBV19	NA	TGTGCCAGTACCGGAGCGGGAGAGCAGTTCTTC	CASTGAGEQFF
NA	TRBJ1-5	TRBV2	few	TGTGCCAGCAGGCAGGGTCGTCAGCCCCAGCATTTT	CASRQGRQPQHF
TRBD1	TRBJ1-1	TRBV19	NA	TGTGCCAGTAGTATCGGGACAGGGAACACTGAAGCTTTCTTT	CASSIGTGNTEAFF
TRBD1	TRBJ1-4	TRBV9	NA	TGTGCCAGCAGCCCACAACACGGGACAGTTAATGAAAAACTGTTTTTT	CASSPQHGTVNEKLFF
TRBD2	TRBJ2-1	TRBV4-1	NA	TGCGCCAGCAGCCAAGATGTGCAACTAGCGGGGGGAGGTGAGCAGTTCTTC	CASSQDVQLAGGGEQFF
NA	TRBJ2-7	TRBV15	NA	TGTGCCACCAGCACACGGACGGAATTGACGGGGGAGCAGTACTTC	CATSTRTELTGEQYF
TRBD2	TRBJ2-2	TRBV3-1/TRBV3-2	NA	TGTGCCAGCAGCCCTAGCGGGGGGCTTAACACCGGGGAGCTGTTTTTT	CASSPSGGLNTGELFF